These 5 T cell receptor beta chains were sequenced from one sample in a study of CD8 T cells in ankylosing spondylitis. Whole-study results and caveats: Among TCR beta sequences, a motif of under ten highly homologous variants appeared characteristic of ankylosing spondylitis blood.

TCRdb re-analysed the 5' RACE reads in MiXCR, keeping a single row per CDR3 protein. The sample holds 800,000 to 900,000 distinct CDR3 sequences, 12% seen once. These TCRs are of unknown antigen specificity. Sequencing used blood, either unsorted or a sorted T cell fraction (not recorded which). Receptors originate from a male donor with ankylosing spondylitis.

The sample holds many counts of this clonotype. The chain is built from TRBV6-5 and TRBJ1-1, with D hard to call. Trimming cost V 2 bases and J 4 bases, with 17 bases left between them. Germline-derived CDR1 and CDR2 are MNHEY and SVGAGI. The CDR3 contains 16 residues. CDR3 in amino acids: CASSYQPMGVSTEAFF. CDR3 sequence (DNA): TGTGCCAGCAGTTACCAACCGATGGGAGTGAGCACTGAAGCTTTCTTT.

This clonotype was seen ten or more times. This chain links TRBV5-5 with TRBJ1-5, with unresolved D. CDR1 is SGHKS, CDR2 YYEKEE, per germline (reference sequence). The CDR3 has 14 amino acids. With 0 bases removed from V and 4 bases from J, the gap between germline ends came to 8 bases. CDR3 coding DNA: TGTGCCAGCAGCTTGGGTAGAATAAATCAGCCCCAGCATTTT. Translation: CASSLGRINQPQHF.

This clonotype came up a few times. V gene TRBV12-3 or TRBV12-4 combines with J gene TRBJ2-1; no definite D call. V dropped 6 bases and J dropped 10 bases, with 13 bases sitting between them. CDR3 length equals 12 residues. CDR3 amino acids: CASSLTQGEQFF. Here the CDR3 DNA reads TGTGCCAGCAGCCTCACCCAAGGGGAGCAGTTCTTC.

This clonotype appeared a few times. At one of its ends the junction is not consistent with the germline gene, which may arise from a read error. V gene TRBV6-1 combines with J gene TRBJ1-5; D is uncertain. CDR1 is MNHNS, CDR2 SASEGT, per germline. CDR3 size: 15 residues. In nucleotides, the CDR3 is TGTGCCAGCAGGGAAGAGGGATTTGGGAATCAGCCCCAGCATTTT. This gives the protein CASREEGFGNQPQHF.

For the CDR3, the DNA is TGTGCCAGCAGACACATTGGAGGGGCCAGGGGCACCGGGGAGCTGTTTTTT. Translating gives CASRHIGGARGTGELFF. The rearrangement uses TRBV6-1 and TRBJ2-2; the D call may be TRBD1 or TRBD2 (6 bases each). CDR1 is MNHNS, CDR2 SASEGT, per germline. V lost 6 bases and J 4 bases, leaving 21 bases between the germline ends. CDR3 length: 17 amino acids.